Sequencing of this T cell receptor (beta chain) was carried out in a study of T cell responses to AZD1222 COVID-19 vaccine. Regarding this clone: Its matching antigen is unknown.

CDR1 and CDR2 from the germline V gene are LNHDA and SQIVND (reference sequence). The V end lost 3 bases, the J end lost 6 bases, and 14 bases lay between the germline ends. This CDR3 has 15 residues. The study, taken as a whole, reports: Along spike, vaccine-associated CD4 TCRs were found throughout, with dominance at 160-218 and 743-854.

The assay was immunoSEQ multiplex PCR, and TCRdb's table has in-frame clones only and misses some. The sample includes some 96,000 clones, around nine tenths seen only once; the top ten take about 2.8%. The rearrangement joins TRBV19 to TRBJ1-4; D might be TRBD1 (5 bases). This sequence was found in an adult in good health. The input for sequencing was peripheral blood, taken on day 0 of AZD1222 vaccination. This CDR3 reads CASSILQGRDEKLFF. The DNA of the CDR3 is TGTGCCAGTAGTATTCTCCAGGGAAGGGATGAAAAACTGTTTTTT.